Shown below are 19 T cell receptor beta chains from a single sample sequenced in a study of CD4 and CD8 cells across lung adenocarcinoma regions. TCRdb fed the PCR reads into MiXCR, producing one record per CDR3 protein. The sample has under 20,000 distinct CDR3 sequences, 46% seen once; the top ten hold less than 20%. Sequencing input: CD4+ T cells from the margin of a lung tumor. These receptors all stem from a male donor with lung adenocarcinoma. The CD4 and CD8 labels of this study may be unreliable.

This clonotype came up many times. This chain joins TRBV6-5 and TRBJ2-3, with TRBD2 matching over 9 bases. The germline V gene has CDR1 MNHEY and CDR2 SVGAGI. The V segment lost 2 bases and the J segment 2 bases; nucleotides outside the gene matches: 5. This CDR3 is 16 amino acids long. CDR3 nucleotide sequence: TGTGCCAGCAGTTACAGGCTAGCGGGGACCACAGATACGCAGTATTTT. It specifies CASSYRLAGTTDTQYF.

This clonotype appeared many times. The CDR3 DNA follows: TGCGCCAGCTCAAGGGGGCAGGACACTGAAGCTTTCTTT. Its protein product is CASSRGQDTEAFF. This chain connects TRBV5-1 to TRBJ1-1; 7 bases are a match to TRBD1. The V segment lost 7 bases and the J segment 3 bases; nucleotides outside the gene matches: 6. The CDR3 runs 13 residues. Germline lookup yields CDR1 SGHRS and CDR2 YFSETQ.

This clonotype was seen ten or more times. The rearrangement uses TRBV6-1 and TRBJ1-2; perhaps TRBD1 as D (5 bases). The CDR3 contains 14 residues. Germline V gene sequence: CDR1 MNHNS, CDR2 SASEGT. The V end was cut by 1 base, the J end by 2 bases, with 8 bases between. Written as DNA, the CDR3 is TGTGCCAGCAGTGAAGGGGGGGACAACTATGGCTACACCTTC. Amino acids: CASSEGGDNYGYTF.

This clonotype was counted once. An end of the junction does not agree with germline; a read error may underlie this. The CDR3 nucleotides are TGTGCCAGCAGTTTTGTTGGGGGGCTAAGGGCCAAAGATATGCAGTACTTT. Its protein is CASSFVGGLRAKDMQYF. The rearrangement joins TRBV27 to TRBJ2-3; D tentatively fits TRBD1 or TRBD2 (6 bases each). Germline lookup yields CDR1 MNHEY and CDR2 SMNVEV (reference sequence). The CDR3 contains 17 residues.

In its sample, this clonotype was seen a few times. A much more abundant neighbour one base away suggests this may be a read error. The rearrangement links TRBV6-1 to TRBJ2-1, with 8 bases fitting TRBD2. The CDR3 covers 15 residues. After removal of 8 bases from V and 10 bases from J, the junction contained 16 bases not matched to a gene. Germline V gene lookup returns CDR1 MNHNS and CDR2 SASEGT. The CDR3 DNA sequence: TGTGCCAGCGGGGCCGATAGCGGGGTAGCCTACGAGCAGTTCTTC. Amino acids: CASGADSGVAYEQFF.

The rearrangement joins TRBV6-1 to TRBJ2-5; 7 bases align to TRBD2. CDR3 length: 13 residues. The germline V gene encodes CDR1 MNHNS and CDR2 SASEGT. Trimming cost V 8 bases and J 4 bases; bases outside gene matches: 7. The CDR3 DNA follows: TGTGCCAGCGGTCGACTAGCTCGAGAGACCCAGTACTTC. It yields the protein CASGRLARETQYF.

This clonotype came up many times. For the CDR3, the DNA is TGTGCCAGCAGCTTAGTGGGACTAGCGCTATCTACCTACGAGCAGTACTTC. This codes for CASSLVGLALSTYEQYF. The chain employs TRBV7-2 and TRBJ2-7; 10 nucleotides line up with TRBD2. The CDR3 spans 17 residues. Per germline, CDR1 SGHTA and CDR2 FQGNSA. After removal of 1 base from V and 2 bases from J, the junction contained 8 bases not matched to a gene.

The CDR3 protein is CASSVLGRGAKNTQYF. CDR3 sequence (DNA): TGCGCCAGCAGCGTCCTGGGGCGGGGCGCCAAAAATACGCAGTACTTC. The chain joins TRBV4-1 to TRBJ2-4, with D possibly TRBD2 on 6 matching bases. V lost 5 bases and J lost 13, with 27 bases in between. Germline values: CDR1 MGHRA, CDR2 YSYEKL. The CDR3 extends over 16 amino acids.

The chain employs TRBV6-1 and TRBJ2-2, with a weak D call TRBD1 (5 bases). Between the trimmed V and J ends, which lost 5 bases and 4 bases, there was a span of 17 bases. This CDR3 has 16 residues. Germline V gives CDR1 MNHNS, CDR2 SASEGT. CDR3 sequence (DNA): TGTGCCAGCAGTCCATCTCTCTACAGGACCACCGGGGAGCTGTTTTTT. Its translation is CASSPSLYRTTGELFF.

This clonotype came up many times. The rearrangement joins TRBV6-5 to TRBJ2-1, with a tentative D call TRBD1 (5 bases). The DNA end favors TRBJ2-7, so the J call may be wrong. This CDR3 comprises 15 residues. CDR1 is MNHEY, CDR2 SVGAGI, per germline. As DNA, the CDR3 is TGTGCCAGCAGTTACTCGATGGGCAGGGTGGGCGAGCAGTACTTC. It encodes CASSYSMGRVGEQYF.

Details on this clonotype: The DNA is omitted, as the CDR3 cannot be located on it reliably, and the CDR3 follows TCRdb's listing. The rearrangement uses TRBV27 and TRBJ2-3; TRBD1 reflects the table's D call only, with no check against the DNA. Germline loops: CDR1 MNHEY, CDR2 SMNVEV (reference sequence). From its first to its last residue, the CDR3 has 16 amino acids. CDR3 sequence reads: CASSLVGTGAKNTQYF.

Turning to this clonotype: At one boundary the junction diverges from the germline segment, which might be a read error. This sequence joins TRBV7-6 and TRBJ2-4; D might be TRBD1 (5 bases). Germline V gene sequence: CDR1 SGHVS, CDR2 FNYEAQ. CDR3 length: 16 residues. DNA for the CDR3: TGTCCCAGCCGCGTCAAGGGGCTGAGAGGCAAAGATACGCAGTACTTC. It specifies CPSRVKGLRGKDTQYF.

Judged by abundance, this clonotype is medium-sized. The V gene is TRBV6-2 or TRBV6-3, the J gene TRBJ2-1; 13 bases map to TRBD2. The length of the CDR3 is 18 residues. From germline, CDR1 is MNHEY and CDR2 SVGEGT. With 6 bases clipped from V and 0 bases from J, the junction kept 8 bases outside the gene matches. CDR3 nucleotide sequence: TGTGCCAGCAGATACACTAGCGGGAGGGAGAGCTCCTACAATGAGCAGTTCTTC. Translation gives CASRYTSGRESSYNEQFF.

The table lists this clonotype with a count of one. The junction departs from the called germline gene at one end, perhaps through a read error. The chain recombines TRBV27 with TRBJ2-5, with D maybe TRBD1 (6 bases). CDR3 size: 14 residues. Germline assignment: CDR1 MNHEY and CDR2 SMNVEV (reference sequence). The CDR3, as DNA: TGTGCGAGCAGCCAGGACAGTGACGCAGAGACCCAGTACTTC. Its translation is CASSQDSDAETQYF.

This clonotype appeared many times. V is TRBV6-1 and J is TRBJ1-5; the D gene is possibly TRBD1 (5 bases). Per the germline V gene, CDR1 is MNHNS and CDR2 is SASEGT. V was pared by 4 bases and J by 9 bases, with 16 bases between. CDR3 length equals 14 residues. Here the CDR3 reads CASSVEGSGTPQHF. In DNA, the CDR3 is TGTGCCAGCAGTGTAGAAGGGTCGGGGACGCCCCAGCATTTT.

The rearrangement joins TRBV9 to TRBJ2-7; 7 bases fit TRBD1. The length of the CDR3 is 16 residues. Germline V CDR1 and CDR2: SGDLS, YYNGEE. With V trimmed by 1 base and J by 0 bases, 7 bases remained unmatched. The CDR3 region has the DNA TGTGCCAGCAGCGTACTCCCCGGGACAGACTCCTACGAGCAGTACTTC. This sequence encodes CASSVLPGTDSYEQYF. Full variable domain (rest looked up from reference TRBV9 and TRBJ2-7): DSGVTQTPKHLITATGQRVTLRCSPRSGDLSVYWYQQSLDQGLQFLIQYYNGEERAKGNILERFSAQQFPDLHSELNLSSLELGDSALYFCASSVLPGTDSYEQYFGPGTRLTVT.

Regarding this clonotype: Just one base apart from a much larger clone, this may be a read error. The chain couples TRBV24-1 to TRBJ2-1; D ambiguous. This CDR3 is built from 15 residues. Germline loops: CDR1 KGHDR, CDR2 SFDVKD. CDR3 nucleotides: TGTGCCACCAGTGATCCCTCTTACTCGGGCAATGAGCAGCTCTTC. Protein: CATSDPSYSGNEQLF.

This clonotype was seen ten or more times. The chain combines TRBV6-1 with TRBJ2-5, with D hard to call. The closer fit of TRBJ2-7 to the DNA end suggests the J call may be wrong. CDR1 MNHNS and CDR2 SASEGT come from the germline V gene. The length of the CDR3 is 16 residues. This CDR3 reads CASSEPGDSINGEQYF. The CDR3 DNA sequence: TGTGCCAGCAGTGAACCGGGCGACTCAATTAATGGCGAGCAGTACTTC.

This clonotype was detected ten times or more. V usage is TRBV24-1 and J usage is TRBJ1-3, with TRBD1 matching over 7 bases. Germline V gene data show CDR1 as KGHDR and CDR2 as SFDVKD. This CDR3 comprises 16 residues. V dropped 2 bases and J dropped 2; count of bases not matched to a gene: 5. In DNA form, the CDR3 reads TGTGCCACCAGTGATTCCCGGGACAGCACTGGAAACACCATATATTTT. It encodes CATSDSRDSTGNTIYF.